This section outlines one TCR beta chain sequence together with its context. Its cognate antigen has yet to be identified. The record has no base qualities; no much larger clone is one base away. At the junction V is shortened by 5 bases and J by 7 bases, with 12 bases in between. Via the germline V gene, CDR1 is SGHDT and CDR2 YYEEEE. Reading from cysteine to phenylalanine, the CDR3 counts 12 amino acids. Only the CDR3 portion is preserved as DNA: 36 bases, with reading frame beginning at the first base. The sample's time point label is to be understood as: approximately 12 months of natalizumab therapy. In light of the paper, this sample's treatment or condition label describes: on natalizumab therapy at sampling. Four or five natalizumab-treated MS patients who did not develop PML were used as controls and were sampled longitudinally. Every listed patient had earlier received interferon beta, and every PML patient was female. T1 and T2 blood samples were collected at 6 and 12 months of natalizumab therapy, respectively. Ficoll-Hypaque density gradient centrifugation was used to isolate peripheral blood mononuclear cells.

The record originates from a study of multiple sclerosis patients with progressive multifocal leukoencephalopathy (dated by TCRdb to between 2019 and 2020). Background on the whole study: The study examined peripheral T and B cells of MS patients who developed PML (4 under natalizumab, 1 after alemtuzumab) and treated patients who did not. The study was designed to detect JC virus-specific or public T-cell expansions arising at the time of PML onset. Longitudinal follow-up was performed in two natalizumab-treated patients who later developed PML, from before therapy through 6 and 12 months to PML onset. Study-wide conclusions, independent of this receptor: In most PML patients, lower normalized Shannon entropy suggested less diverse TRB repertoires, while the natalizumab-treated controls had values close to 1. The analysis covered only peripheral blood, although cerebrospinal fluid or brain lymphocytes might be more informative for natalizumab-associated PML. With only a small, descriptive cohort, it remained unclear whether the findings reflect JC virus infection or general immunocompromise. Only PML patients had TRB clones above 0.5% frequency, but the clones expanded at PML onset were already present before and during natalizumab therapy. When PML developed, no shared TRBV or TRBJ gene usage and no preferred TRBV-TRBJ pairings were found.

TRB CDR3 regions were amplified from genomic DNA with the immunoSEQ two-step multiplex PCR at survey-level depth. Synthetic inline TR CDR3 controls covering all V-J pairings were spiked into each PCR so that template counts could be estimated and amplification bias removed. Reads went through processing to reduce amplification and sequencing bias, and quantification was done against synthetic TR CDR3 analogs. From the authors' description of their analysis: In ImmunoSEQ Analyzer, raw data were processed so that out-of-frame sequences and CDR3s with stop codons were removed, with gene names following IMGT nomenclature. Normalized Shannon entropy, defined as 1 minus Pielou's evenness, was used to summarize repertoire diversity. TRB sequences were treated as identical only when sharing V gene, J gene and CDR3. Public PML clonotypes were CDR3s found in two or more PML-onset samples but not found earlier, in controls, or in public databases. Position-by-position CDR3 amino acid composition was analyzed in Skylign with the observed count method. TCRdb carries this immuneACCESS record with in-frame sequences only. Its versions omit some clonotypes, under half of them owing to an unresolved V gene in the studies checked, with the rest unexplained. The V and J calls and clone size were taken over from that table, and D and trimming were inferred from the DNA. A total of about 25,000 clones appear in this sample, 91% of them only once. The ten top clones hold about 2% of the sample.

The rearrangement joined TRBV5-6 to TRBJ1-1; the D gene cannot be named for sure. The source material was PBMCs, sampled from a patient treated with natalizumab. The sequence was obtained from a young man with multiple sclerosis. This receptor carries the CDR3 CASRRPAGEAFF. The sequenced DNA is TGTGCCAGCAGACGGCCCGCTGGTGAAGCTTTCTTT.